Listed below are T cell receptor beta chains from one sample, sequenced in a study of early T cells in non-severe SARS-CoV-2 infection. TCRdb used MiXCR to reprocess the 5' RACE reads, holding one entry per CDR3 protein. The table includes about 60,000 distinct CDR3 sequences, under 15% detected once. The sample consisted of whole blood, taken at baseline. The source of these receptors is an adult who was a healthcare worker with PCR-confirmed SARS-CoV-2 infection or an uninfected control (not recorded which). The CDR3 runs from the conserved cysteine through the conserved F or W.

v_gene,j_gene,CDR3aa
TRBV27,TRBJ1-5,CASSLSVGGNQPQHF
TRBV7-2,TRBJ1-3,CASSLSSSGNTIYF
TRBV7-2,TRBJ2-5,CASSQRTSELETQYF
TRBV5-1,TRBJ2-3,CASVGLVGTDTQYF
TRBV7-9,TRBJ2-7,CASSARGSAGNEQYF
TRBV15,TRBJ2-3,CATSRGEDTQYF
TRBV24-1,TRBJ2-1,CATSDPTGRGSSYNEQFF
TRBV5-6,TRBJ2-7,CASSSLGTVSYEQYF
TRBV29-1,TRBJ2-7,CSVYGARLSSYEQYF
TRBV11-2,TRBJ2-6,CASSWGVGANVLTF
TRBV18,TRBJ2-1,CASSPNPGSYNEQFF
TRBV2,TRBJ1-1,CASITDRMMNTEAFF
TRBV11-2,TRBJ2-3,CASSPTRAGTTDTQYF
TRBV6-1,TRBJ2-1,CASHPGTSGRSKQFF
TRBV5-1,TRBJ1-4,CASSLDQGAREKLFF
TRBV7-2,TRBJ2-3,CASSLAGRGRADTQYF
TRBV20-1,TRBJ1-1,CSVPRPSNTEAFF
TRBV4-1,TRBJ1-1,CASRQLERVNTEAFF
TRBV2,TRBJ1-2,CARTDANYGYTF
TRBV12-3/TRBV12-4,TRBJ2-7,CASSLSRDGAYEQYF
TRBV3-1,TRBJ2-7,CASSQGTSGSIYEQYF
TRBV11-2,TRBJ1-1,CASSLGLGRTYTEAFF
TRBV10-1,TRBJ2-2,CASSDSVANTGELFF
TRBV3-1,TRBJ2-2,CASSDSTGGGELFF
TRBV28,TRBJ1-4,CASSLLGPTNEKLFF
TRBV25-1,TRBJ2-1,CASTASGGQEQFF
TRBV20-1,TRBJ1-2,CSAFSAYGPQPGDF